This entry concerns a single T cell receptor beta chain. Antigen: not known. Genomic DNA provided the template from which TCR beta VDJ and CDR3 profiles were obtained. TCRdb used MiXCR to reprocess the reads, holding one entry per CDR3 protein. The sample contains about 170,000 distinct CDR3 sequences, 55% to 80% of which appear only once. The source of the sample is a study of CD8+CD57+ T cells in acquired aplastic anemia. On the study more broadly: An average of roughly 10 million reads for CD4+ cells was obtained from healthy donors. Study findings and constraints: There were some 27 CD8+ CDR3 sequences that occurred in both patients and controls.

Trimming removed 6 bases at V and 2 bases at J, with 11 bases between. CDR1 and CDR2 (germline): SNHLY, FYNNEI. This CDR3 has 13 amino acids. Sequencing was carried out using sorted CD4+, CD8+, or CD8+CD57+ T cells (not recorded which) from PBMCs. This sequence was found in a human donor in good health. The chain uses TRBV2 and TRBJ2-7, with a possible D match to TRBD2 (5 bases). CDR3 nucleotides: TGTGCCAGCAGAGGACCGGGGACCTACGAGCAGTACTTC. As protein: CASRGPGTYEQYF.